This T cell receptor (beta chain) emerged from a study of blood T cell repertoires in COVID-19. Study background: Italy, Spain and the United States were the sources of the convalescent and acute COVID-19 samples. PBMCs, B-cell-depleted T cells, or T cells provided the cDNA or gDNA that made up the material.

Per germline, CDR1 SGHRS and CDR2 YFSETQ. The CDR3 is 15 amino acids. V lost 2 bases and J lost 5; bases outside the gene matches: 7. Authors' data handling: Cell counts per sample came from amplifying reference gene primers. Data came from immunoSEQ multiplex PCR; TCRdb stores just in-frame clones and leaves some out. V, J and clone size reflect that table, while D and trimming were determined from the DNA. The table shows under 130,000 clones, with 80% to 90% occurring only once. Sequenced material: peripheral blood. The chain recombines TRBV5-1 with TRBJ2-5; 9 bases line up with TRBD2. The sequence was collected from a woman aged 55-70 years with acute or convalescent COVID-19. This CDR3 is CASSFGSGRSETQYF. Written as DNA, the CDR3 is TGCGCCAGCAGCTTTGGTAGCGGGAGATCGGAGACCCAGTACTTC.